This T cell receptor (beta chain) was recorded in a study of vaccination effects on CD4 cells after COVID-19. General study points: Clones that were induced by infection or by vaccine showed marked contraction late after vaccination.

Before any sequencing was done, the ViraFEST assay used viral peptide pools to expand antigen-specific CD4+ T cells. Culture lasted 10 days before CD4+ T cell isolation. The person had a PCR-confirmed SARS-CoV-2 infection during March to December 2020. Every well housed around 2.1 million PBMC, which grew in culture alongside around 9.8 IU/ml IL-2 and roughly 9.8 ug/ml peptides. IL-2 medium took the place of half the medium on both days 3 and 7. The CDR3 runs to 20 residues. A remark on this clone: Its antigen remains unknown.

Sequencing was performed with immunoSEQ multiplex PCR; in TCRdb, only in-frame clones are kept and a portion is missing. The sample records 30,000 to 40,000 clones, around 78% being singletons. This sample comprised CD4+ T cells from PBMCs cultured with a peptide pool, obtained before COVID-19 vaccination. This receptor was taken from a human donor who had a prior SARS-CoV-2 infection. The chain is built from TRBV21-1 and TRBJ2-3. TRBV21-1 is designated a pseudogene. This CDR3 reads CASSPFLTPDSRGLEGTQYF. The CDR3 nucleotides are TGTGCCAGCAGCCCCTTCTTAACTCCCGACAGCCGGGGGCTTGAGGGTACGCAGTATTTT.